One sample yielded the 23 T cell receptor beta chains listed below, sequenced in a study of Ad26.COV2.S vaccination and SARS-CoV-2 variants. Treatment meaning: 19 received Ad26.COV2.S at low or high dose, single or two shots; several received placebo; per-sample allocation not given. Samples came from day 63 after the first vaccine or placebo injection. Libraries were prepared by immunoSEQ multiplex PCR; TCRdb keeps only in-frame clonotypes and omits some of them. The table includes around 340,000 clones, about 88% detected once. The specimen comprised peripheral blood, sampled in a trial of Ad26.COV2.S vaccine versus placebo. All receptors derive from a person between 18 and 60 years old who received the Ad26.COV2.S COVID-19 vaccine or a placebo.

The chain is built from TRBV6-2 or TRBV6-3 and TRBJ2-5, with unresolved D. The CDR3 runs 15 residues. Germline CDR1 reads MNHEY; CDR2 reads SVGEGT. With 0 bases removed from V and 0 bases from J, the gap between germline ends came to 8 bases. The CDR3 coding sequence is TGTGCCAGCAGTTACTCGTTTACGAACCAAGAGACCCAGTACTTC. Translating gives CASSYSFTNQETQYF.

This chain joins TRBV7-9 and TRBJ1-2, with unresolved D. Looked up from germline, CDR1 is SEHNR and CDR2 is FQNEAQ (reference sequence). Deletions cut 7 bases from V and 7 bases from J, with 22 bases between. The CDR3 totals 15 residues. The CDR3 DNA follows: TGTGCCAGCATTCCGTTGACTTCCTGGGCCCTTGGCTACACCTTC. Translated: CASIPLTSWALGYTF.

Worth noting for this clone: Other DNA sequences from this sample encode an identical CDR3 as well. The CDR3 loop reads CASSLGTSGSYEQYF. The CDR3 bases are TGTGCCAGCAGTTTAGGGACTAGCGGATCCTACGAGCAGTACTTC. The V gene is TRBV27, the J gene TRBJ2-7; TRBD2 matches 11 bases. The CDR3 runs to 15 residues. Trimming took 2 bases from V and 1 from J; bases not matched to a gene: 1. Germline V gene sequence: CDR1 MNHEY, CDR2 SMNVEV (reference sequence).

This clone was recorded a few times. The J gene is TRBJ1-1, the V gene TRBV29-1; D possibly corresponds to TRBD1 (5 bases). The germline gives CDR1 SQVTM, CDR2 ANQGSEA. The CDR3 has 12 amino acids. V was shortened by 6 bases and J by 1 base, with 9 bases between the two germline ends. The CDR3 loop reads CSVQGGNTEAFF. DNA for the CDR3: TGCAGCGTCCAGGGTGGGAACACTGAAGCTTTCTTT. Based on the CDR3 plus reference TRBV29-1 and TRBJ1-1, the full variable domain is SAVISQKPSRDICQRGTSLTIQCQVDSQVTMMFWYRQQPGQSLTLIATANQGSEATYESGFVIDKFPISRPNLTFSTLTVSNMSPEDSSIYLCSVQGGNTEAFFGQGTRLTVV.

This clone appeared once. The genes are TRBV10-3 and TRBJ1-2, with 10 nucleotides matching TRBD1. The V and J ends lost 6 bases and 6 bases, in that order; junction bases with no gene match: 4. The CDR3 runs 13 residues. Germline lookup yields CDR1 ENHRY and CDR2 SYGVKD. The CDR3: CAIRLDRGDGYTF. For the CDR3, the DNA is TGTGCCATCAGGTTGGACAGGGGGGATGGCTACACCTTC.

V usage is TRBV4-3 and J usage is TRBJ2-7, with D possibly matching TRBD1 (5 bases). This CDR3 is built from 15 residues. Germline V gene data show CDR1 as LGHNA and CDR2 as YSLEER. V lost 0 bases, J lost 2 bases, and 11 bases lay in between. In DNA form, the CDR3 reads TGCGCCAGCAGCCAAGATTGGCCAGGGACCTACGAGCAGTACTTC. It is translated as CASSQDWPGTYEQYF.

The chain is built from TRBV3-1 (or the pseudogene TRBV3-2) and TRBJ1-2; 10 nucleotides match TRBD1. V lost 1 base and J lost 5; bases outside the gene matches: 10. Germline V lookup: CDR1 LGHDT, CDR2 YNNKEL (reference sequence). The CDR3 loop spans 17 amino acids. The CDR3 DNA sequence: TGTGCCAGCAGCCAAGTGGTGCTGTCGGGACAGGGGTATGGCTACACCTTC. Encoded protein: CASSQVVLSGQGYGYTF.

V usage is TRBV5-1 and J usage is TRBJ2-7, with D maybe TRBD2 (5 bases). The length of the CDR3 is 14 residues. V lost 0 bases, J lost 5 bases, and 12 bases lay in between. The germline V gene has CDR1 SGHRS and CDR2 YFSETQ. As DNA, the CDR3 is TGCGCCAGCAGCTTGGTGCTCGGGAACCACGAGCAGTACTTC. This encodes CASSLVLGNHEQYF.

The chain recombines TRBV27 with TRBJ1-1; D remains ambiguous. Between the trimmed V and J ends, which lost 1 base and 4 bases, there was a span of 16 bases. There are 16 residues in the CDR3. The V gene's germline CDR1 is MNHEY and CDR2 SMNVEV (reference sequence). Here the CDR3 DNA reads TGTGCCAGCAGTTTATTGGTTGGGTTCTCGGGCACTGAAGCTTTCTTT. It is translated as CASSLLVGFSGTEAFF.

In this sample, this clone turned up a few times. This chain connects TRBV2 to TRBJ1-3, with D maybe TRBD1 (5 bases). CDR1 and CDR2 (germline): SNHLY, FYNNEI. The CDR3 is made up of 14 amino acids. V lost 5 bases to trimming and J lost 1 base, with 9 bases between them. The CDR3 loop is CASSPGGSGNTIYF. CDR3 DNA: TGTGCCAGCAGTCCCGGGGGTTCTGGAAACACCATATATTTT.

The chain links TRBV27 to TRBJ2-1, with 12 bases lining up with TRBD2. CDR1 is MNHEY, CDR2 SMNVEV, per germline (reference sequence). CDR3 length: 15 residues. V shed 6 bases and J 4 bases; nucleotides not matched to a gene: 4. The CDR3 loop is CASRTSGSPYNEQFF. CDR3 DNA sequence: TGTGCCAGCAGGACTAGCGGGAGCCCGTACAATGAGCAGTTCTTC.

A single count supports this clone. The genes are TRBV4-3 and TRBJ2-1, with 11 bases that match TRBD2. V was clipped by 0 bases and J by 9 bases; unmatched bases: 7. Germline CDR1 is LGHNA and CDR2 is YSLEER. The CDR3 is made up of 16 amino acids. The CDR3 loop is CASSQEASGRTSEQFF. The CDR3 DNA is TGCGCCAGCAGCCAAGAAGCTAGCGGGAGGACCTCTGAGCAGTTCTTC.

The gene calls are TRBV18 and TRBJ1-2; unclear D gene. The CDR3 extends over 15 amino acids. Germline V gene lookup returns CDR1 KGHSH and CDR2 LQKENI. V was trimmed by 3 bases and J by 7 bases, leaving 18 bases between them. CDR3 DNA: TGTGCCAGCTCACCTCGGGAGATACCGAACCTTGGCTACACCTTC. Amino acids: CASSPREIPNLGYTF.

This chain joins TRBV9 and TRBJ2-3; 11 nucleotides align to TRBD2. This CDR3 has 15 amino acids. Germline lookup yields CDR1 SGDLS and CDR2 YYNGEE. V shed 4 bases and J 5 bases; nucleotides not matched to a gene: 6. CDR3: CASSPGTSGIDTQYF. In DNA, the CDR3 is TGTGCCAGCAGCCCGGGGACTAGCGGTATAGATACGCAGTATTTT.

This clone was picked up one time. The chain couples TRBV7-9 to TRBJ2-5, with 7 bases identical to TRBD1. CDR3 size: 16 residues. Germline values: CDR1 SEHNR, CDR2 FQNEAQ (reference sequence). Germline trimming cut 0 bases from V and 5 bases from J; bases unmatched to any gene: 9. CDR3 sequence reads: CASSLAETGLSETQYF. In DNA form, the CDR3 reads TGTGCCAGCAGCTTAGCCGAGACAGGGTTGTCGGAGACCCAGTACTTC.

This chain links TRBV19 with TRBJ2-7, with D possibly being TRBD1 (6 bases). This CDR3 is built from 13 residues. The germline gives CDR1 LNHDA, CDR2 SQIVND (reference sequence). The V gene lost 5 bases and the J gene lost 2 bases, with 10 bases spanning the gap. The CDR3, as DNA: TGTGCCAGTAGTGACAGGCGGACCTACGAGCAGTACTTC. Amino acids: CASSDRRTYEQYF. Filled out from reference TRBV19 and TRBJ2-7, the complete variable domain reads DGGITQSPKYLFRKEGQNVTLSCEQNLNHDAMYWYRQDPGQGLRLIYYSQIVNDFQKGDIAEGYSVSREKKESFPLTVTSAQKNPTAFYLCASSDRRTYEQYFGPGTRLTVT.

This chain connects TRBV30 to TRBJ2-1; no firm D call. The CDR3 totals 12 residues. V was clipped by 2 bases and J by 5 bases, with 7 bases between them. In germline, CDR1 is GTSNPN, CDR2 SVGIG (reference sequence). The CDR3 nucleotides are TGTGCCTGGAGTACTGGGCACAATGAGCAGTTCTTC. Amino acid sequence: CAWSTGHNEQFF.

The rearrangement joins TRBV9 to TRBJ1-4, with D uncertain. The V gene lost 3 bases and the J gene lost 3 bases, with 12 bases spanning the gap. The CDR3 is 15 residues long. Germline CDR1 reads SGDLS; CDR2 reads YYNGEE. The CDR3 DNA sequence: TGTGCCAGCAGCGCTCGCCTTGGAGCTAATGAAAAACTGTTTTTT. Amino acid sequence: CASSARLGANEKLFF.

The genes are TRBV28 and TRBJ2-7; 7 bases are a match to TRBD2. The CDR3 is 12 amino acids. Germline V gives CDR1 MDHEN, CDR2 SYDVKM. J lost 12 bases, V lost 5 bases, and 10 bases had no gene match. The CDR3 coding sequence is TGTGCCAGCAGTCTTAAGACTAGCTCTCGGTACTTC. As protein: CASSLKTSSRYF.

In its sample, this clone was seen once. The chain joins TRBV19 to TRBJ2-4; TRBD2 agrees at 7 bases. From germline, CDR1 is LNHDA and CDR2 SQIVND (reference sequence). Trimming took 4 bases from V and 0 from J; bases not matched to a gene: 3. This CDR3 comprises 15 residues. CDR3 residues: CASSSGGLAKNIQYF. The CDR3 DNA reads TGTGCCAGTAGTAGCGGGGGTCTAGCCAAAAACATTCAGTACTTC.

The count of this clone is one. This chain joins TRBV6-6 and TRBJ2-7, with 8 bases matching TRBD2. Germline V lookup: CDR1 MNHNY, CDR2 SVGAGI (reference sequence). CDR3 size: 23 residues. The trim removed 6 bases at V and 3 bases at J, leaving 34 bases unmatched. The chain's CDR3 is CASSLLLEGHSGTRSGGYYEQYF. The CDR3 region has the DNA TGTGCCAGCAGCTTGCTACTCGAGGGCCATAGCGGGACCAGAAGCGGGGGCTACTACGAGCAGTACTTC.

In this sample, this clone turned up once. This chain links TRBV5-5 with TRBJ1-2, with D maybe TRBD1 (5 bases). The CDR3 is made up of 14 amino acids. V was shortened by 3 bases and J by 1 base, with 10 bases between the two germline ends. CDR1 is SGHKS, CDR2 YYEKEE, per germline (reference sequence). CDR3 DNA: TGTGCCAGCAGCTGGGGACTCGATAACTATGGCTACACCTTC. This encodes CASSWGLDNYGYTF.

This clone has a handful of counts. The rearrangement joins TRBV11-2 to TRBJ2-7; D remains unclear. The germline V gene encodes CDR1 SGHAT and CDR2 FQNNGV. V lost 1 base, J lost 0 bases, and 10 bases lay in between. There are 15 residues in the CDR3. CDR3 amino acids: CASSLAAVLSYEQYF. CDR3 sequence (DNA): TGTGCCAGCAGCTTAGCTGCTGTTCTCTCCTACGAGCAGTACTTC.